The clone carrying this T cell receptor (beta chain) was seen many times. Its antigen is not identified. The data belong to a study of metastatic and nonmetastatic thyroid tumors. As for the study in general: Across blood and tumor or nodule tissue, repertoires from malignant and benign thyroid patients were compared with one another.

Trimming removed 3 bases from V and 3 bases from J; junction bases left unmatched: 5. Germline loops: CDR1 MNHEY, CDR2 SMNVEV (reference sequence). The CDR3 is made up of 14 amino acids. Authors' data handling: The study built a papillary thyroid cancer distant-metastasis classifier from CDR3 differences across clinicopathological groups. TCRdb re-called clones via MiXCR from the PCR reads. The V and J calls here are based on TCRdb, not the publication. The sample includes under 35,000 clones, about 32% of them seen just once. Study-wide findings and caveats: Across blood and tumor, TCR beta diversity in malignant thyroid tumors was reportedly significantly higher than in benign nodules.

None of the patients had undergone any treatment ahead of thyroid surgery. This TCR came from a female donor with papillary thyroid cancer or a benign thyroid nodule (not recorded which). Some clones in this sample may be carry-over from other donors' samples. The V call is TRBV27, the J call TRBJ2-7; 7 positions agree with TRBD1. Sequencing was carried out using blood. DNA of the CDR3: TGTGCCAGCAGTTTGGGACAGATTAACTACGAGCAGTACTTC. Residues: CASSLGQINYEQYF.